The 21 T cell receptor beta chains listed next were all sequenced from one sample in a study of blood T cell repertoires in COVID-19. This table comes from immunoSEQ multiplex PCR, and its TCRdb copy is limited to in-frame clones, with some not included. The sample records 110,000 to 150,000 clones, around 84% being singletons. Sequencing was carried out using peripheral blood. Receptors were obtained from a woman aged 45-65 years with acute or convalescent COVID-19.

The DNA of the CDR3 is TGTGCCAGCTCACCACGGCAAGGAGGGGATGGGTATCAAAATGAGCAGTTCTTC. Encoded protein: CASSPRQGGDGYQNEQFF. This chain links TRBV18 with TRBJ2-1, with a possible D match to TRBD2 (6 bases). The CDR3 sequence is 18 residues long. Germline loops: CDR1 KGHSH, CDR2 LQKENI. V was pared by 1 base and J by 7 bases, with 23 bases between.

This clone was detected once. The chain joins TRBV4-1 to TRBJ2-7; weak D call: TRBD2 (5 bases). The CDR3 consists of 15 residues. Germline V lookup: CDR1 MGHRA, CDR2 YSYEKL. The V end was cut by 0 bases, the J end by 7 bases, with 16 bases between. The chain's CDR3 is CASSQDAGSPREQYF. DNA of the CDR3: TGCGCCAGCAGCCAAGATGCGGGCAGCCCCCGGGAGCAGTACTTC.

The V call is TRBV4-2, the J call TRBJ2-5, with no clear D. Germline CDR1 is LGHNA and CDR2 is YNFKEQ. Trimming cost V 5 bases and J 5 bases, with 12 bases left between them. This CDR3 spans 13 amino acids. The CDR3 loop is CASSVRLGETQYF. DNA for the CDR3: TGTGCCAGCAGCGTACGCCTCGGGGAGACCCAGTACTTC.

The chain links TRBV7-9 to TRBJ1-2; perhaps TRBD1 as D (5 bases). Trimming pared 6 bases from V and 7 bases from J, leaving 12 bases between. This CDR3 spans 12 amino acids. Germline lookup yields CDR1 SEHNR and CDR2 FQNEAQ (reference sequence). The DNA of the CDR3 is TGTGCCAGCAGTTGGAGCGGGGCTGGCTACACCTTC. Protein: CASSWSGAGYTF.

The V and J genes are TRBV11-3 and TRBJ1-1; 8 bases match TRBD1. V trimming: 4 bases; J trimming: 1 base; junction bases outside the gene matches: 5. The CDR3 is made up of 15 amino acids. CDR1 and CDR2 from the germline V gene are SGHNT and YENEEA. The CDR3 reads CASSSTGQGNTEAFF. The CDR3, as DNA: TGTGCCAGCAGCTCCACTGGACAGGGGAACACTGAAGCTTTCTTT.

The CDR3 sequence is CASSGLSGNTIYF. As DNA, the CDR3 is TGTGCCAGCTCGGGACTCTCTGGAAACACCATATATTTT. The gene calls are TRBV6-5 and TRBJ1-3; tentatively, D is TRBD1 (5 bases). Germline V gives CDR1 MNHEY, CDR2 SVGAGI. V lost 8 bases to trimming and J lost 0 bases, with 8 bases between them. This CDR3 region has 13 residues.

The chain carries TRBV6-5 and TRBJ2-3; 9 bases line up with TRBD2. Germline assignment: CDR1 MNHEY and CDR2 SVGAGI. The CDR3 is made up of 15 amino acids. The junction had 10 bases not matched to a gene; V was cut back by 8 bases and J by 4 bases. CDR3 DNA sequence: TGTGCCAGCCGTTTTCTAGCGGGGCTCGCAGATACGCAGTATTTT. Translated, it gives CASRFLAGLADTQYF.

The rearrangement joins TRBV6-5 to TRBJ1-1, with D possibly matching TRBD1 (5 bases). There are 13 residues in the CDR3. Trimming left V 5 bases short and J 8 bases short, with 15 bases between. Per the germline V gene, CDR1 is MNHEY and CDR2 is SVGAGI. Written as DNA, the CDR3 is TGTGCCAGCAGTCCCGTAGGGGATCCGGAAGCTTTCTTT. As protein: CASSPVGDPEAFF.

This chain uses TRBV5-6 with TRBJ2-7; TRBD2 aligns across 8 bases. V shed 4 bases, J shed 3 bases, and the junction held 9 bases outside the gene matches. The CDR3 loop spans 15 amino acids. Germline CDR1 SGHDT, CDR2 YYEEEE. The CDR3 sequence: CASSPGGGRYYEQYF. The CDR3 DNA follows: TGTGCCAGCAGCCCCGGGGGGGGCAGGTACTACGAGCAGTACTTC.

This chain uses TRBV3-1 (or the pseudogene TRBV3-2) with TRBJ1-5; no clear D gene. With 1 base removed from V and 7 bases from J, the gap between germline ends came to 8 bases. The germline V gene has CDR1 LGHDT and CDR2 YNNKEL (reference sequence). The CDR3 has 13 residues. In nucleotides, the CDR3 is TGTGCCAGCAGCCAAGGGAGGGTCCAGCCCCAGCATTTT. Residues: CASSQGRVQPQHF.

The chain carries TRBV5-1 and TRBJ2-5; 9 positions agree with TRBD1. CDR1 SGHRS and CDR2 YFSETQ come from the germline V gene. The CDR3 is made up of 15 amino acids. J was trimmed by 2 bases and V by 1 base; bases with no gene match: 3. The CDR3 reads CASSLRDRGQETQYF. The CDR3 DNA reads as TGCGCCAGCAGCTTGAGAGACAGGGGGCAAGAGACCCAGTACTTC.

The chain joins TRBV5-1 to TRBJ2-2, with 15 bases aligning to TRBD2. Per germline, CDR1 SGHRS and CDR2 YFSETQ. CDR3 length: 16 residues. V lost 3 bases to trimming and J lost 6 bases; unmatched junction nucleotides: 3. The CDR3 sequence is CASSWTSGGAAGELFF. For the CDR3, the DNA is TGCGCCAGCAGCTGGACTAGCGGGGGGGCTGCCGGGGAGCTGTTTTTT. Full variable domain (rest looked up from reference TRBV5-1 and TRBJ2-2): KAGVTQTPRYLIKTRGQQVTLSCSPISGHRSVSWYQQTPGQGLQFLFEYFSETQRNKGNFPGRFSGRQFSNSRSEMNVSTLELGDSALYLCASSWTSGGAAGELFFGEGSRLTVL.

The chain carries TRBV4-3 and TRBJ2-6; possibly TRBD1 for D (5 bases). Germline assignment: CDR1 LGHNA and CDR2 YSLEER. CDR3 length: 19 amino acids. The V end was cut by 0 bases, the J end by 0 bases, with 15 bases between. CDR3 DNA: TGCGCCAGCAGCCAAGATAGGGTAGGGGCCTACTCTGGGGCCAACGTCCTGACTTTC. Translated: CASSQDRVGAYSGANVLTF.

A single count supports this clone. The chain links TRBV12-3 or TRBV12-4 to TRBJ1-2; D is ambiguous. Trimming left V 2 bases short and J 8 bases short, with 12 bases between. The CDR3 runs 13 residues. Here the CDR3 DNA reads TGTGCCAGCAGTTTATTCCGTGCAGAAGGCTACACCTTC. Its protein product is CASSLFRAEGYTF.

V and J are TRBV5-1 and TRBJ2-4; perhaps TRBD1 as D (6 bases). V was pared by 2 bases and J by 7 bases, with 10 bases between. Germline CDR1 and CDR2: SGHRS and YFSETQ. The CDR3 spans 13 residues. The CDR3 protein is CASSLNRDNIQYF. The CDR3 nucleotides read TGCGCCAGCAGCTTAAACAGGGATAACATTCAGTACTTC.

V and J are TRBV5-1 and TRBJ1-4; D not resolved. The CDR3 loop spans 13 amino acids. V lost 3 bases to trimming and J lost 2 bases, with 5 bases between them. Germline assignment: CDR1 SGHRS and CDR2 YFSETQ. The DNA for the CDR3 is TGCGCCAGCAGCTCACAGACTAATGAAAAACTGTTTTTT. It translates to CASSSQTNEKLFF.

The V gene is TRBV27, the J gene TRBJ1-1, with D hard to call. Germline values: CDR1 MNHEY, CDR2 SMNVEV (reference sequence). V lost 3 bases and J lost 7, with 15 bases in between. This CDR3 is 14 amino acids long. As DNA, the CDR3 is TGTGCCAGCAGTTTTAACTACGGAGGGATTGAAGCTTTCTTT. It specifies CASSFNYGGIEAFF.

The V gene is TRBV15, the J gene TRBJ1-2, with no clear D. Germline V gene sequence: CDR1 LNHNV, CDR2 YYDKDF (reference sequence). V shed 2 bases and J shed 3 bases, with 13 bases lying between them. The CDR3 totals 15 residues. The CDR3 region has the DNA TGTGCCACCAGCAGATTAGACGGCGCGGACTATGGCTACACCTTC. Translation gives CATSRLDGADYGYTF.

This rearrangement joins TRBV27 to TRBJ2-5; TRBD1 matches at 9 bases. The length of the CDR3 is 14 residues. In germline, CDR1 is MNHEY, CDR2 SMNVEV (reference sequence). V dropped 5 bases and J dropped 2; count of bases not matched to a gene: 3. CDR3 nucleotides: TGTGCCAGCAGTAGAGGACAGGGGCAAGAGACCCAGTACTTC. This codes for CASSRGQGQETQYF.

In its sample, this clone was seen once. This chain links TRBV11-2 with TRBJ1-2; tentatively, D is TRBD1 (5 bases). V lost 1 base and J 1 base, leaving 7 bases between the germline ends. CDR1 is SGHAT and CDR2 is FQNNGV in the germline V gene. The CDR3 is 14 amino acids. CDR3 residues: CASSLGQNNYGYTF. The CDR3 coding sequence is TGTGCCAGCAGCTTAGGACAGAATAACTATGGCTACACCTTC.

The rearrangement uses TRBV2 and TRBJ2-2; 7 positions agree with TRBD1. The germline CDR1 and CDR2 sequences are SNHLY and FYNNEI. There are 15 residues in the CDR3. The trim removed 6 bases at V and 3 bases at J, leaving 7 bases unmatched. CDR3 loop: CASRTGTVDTGELFF. The DNA of the CDR3 is TGTGCCAGCAGGACCGGGACAGTGGACACCGGGGAGCTGTTTTTT.